One T cell receptor (beta chain) is described in this entry. Its target is not known. Per germline, CDR1 SGDLS and CDR2 YYNGEE. This CDR3 spans 15 amino acids. TCRdb reworked the 5' RACE reads into one entry per CDR3 protein, no DNA. The specimen's table records 550,000 or so distinct CDR3 sequences. The source of the sample is a study of T cells expressing NK-cell markers. Study details: Within the sequenced cohort of eight donors, seven exhibited HCMV seropositivity and one was seronegative. Overall study findings and caveats: Topping the CD3+CD56-NKG2C+ fraction as well were these clonotypes, in a handful of donors. Clarity on HCMV specificity was lacking for the expanded NKG2C+ T cell clones.

The sequenced sample consisted of blood T cells: a sorted CD56 or NKG2C T cell subset, CD4+ or CD8+ T cells, or bulk PBMC T cells (not recorded which). The sequence was collected from a man aged 18 to 30 in good health. The rearrangement links TRBV9 to TRBJ2-7; as DNA is missing, the TRBD2 call by TCRdb cannot be tested. The CDR3 spells CASGWGGSIGDEQYF.